The present T cell receptor (beta chain) was sequenced within a study of T cell responses to AZD1222 COVID-19 vaccine. Study-wide results and limits: Every sample of the repertoires postdated the peak T cell response. Females made up more of the donors, who were largely white British, and clonal diversity may have come out too low.

Germline values: CDR1 MNHEY, CDR2 SMNVEV (reference sequence). This CDR3 has 14 amino acids. Trimming pared 6 bases from V and 1 base from J, leaving 9 bases between. Libraries were prepared by immunoSEQ multiplex PCR; TCRdb keeps only in-frame clonotypes and omits some of them. The data show some 93,000 clones, with approximately 90% seen just once and 9.5% to 13% held by the top ten. In this sample, this clone turned up once. The antigen remains undetermined. This specimen was peripheral blood, taken 28 days after the second AZD1222 dose. The chain is built from TRBV27 and TRBJ2-2; D remains ambiguous. This receptor was obtained from an adult who received the AZD1222 COVID-19 vaccine. The DNA of the CDR3 is TGTGCCAGCAGCCTGGAGCGGAACACCGGGGAGCTGTTTTTT. Translation gives CASSLERNTGELFF.